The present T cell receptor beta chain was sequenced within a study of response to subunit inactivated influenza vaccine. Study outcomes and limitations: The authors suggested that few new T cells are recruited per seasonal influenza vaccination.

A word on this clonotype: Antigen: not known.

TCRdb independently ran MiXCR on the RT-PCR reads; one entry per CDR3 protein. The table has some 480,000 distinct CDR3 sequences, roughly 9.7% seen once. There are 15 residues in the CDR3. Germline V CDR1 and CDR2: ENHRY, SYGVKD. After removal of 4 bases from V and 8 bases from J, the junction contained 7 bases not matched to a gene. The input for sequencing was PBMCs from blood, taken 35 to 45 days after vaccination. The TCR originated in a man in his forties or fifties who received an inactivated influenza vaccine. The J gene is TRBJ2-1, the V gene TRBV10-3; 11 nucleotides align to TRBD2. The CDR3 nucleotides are TGTGCCATCAGTGTACTAGCGGGAGCTAGGGATGAGCAGTTCTTC. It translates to CAISVLAGARDEQFF.